Listed here are 14 T cell receptor beta chains from one sample, sequenced in a study of T cell changes during pregnancy in multiple sclerosis. Repertoires were generated with immunoSEQ multiplex PCR, while TCRdb's copy carries only in-frame clones and drops some. The table has under 45,000 clones, around 90% seen once. Source: CD4+ T cells from peripheral blood mononuclear cells, taken in the first trimester of pregnancy. These receptor sequences come from a female donor with multiple sclerosis, enrolled in a pregnancy study.

This clone has only one observation. The chain joins TRBV9 to TRBJ1-4; no clear D. V lost 0 bases and J lost 2, with 8 bases in between. The length of the CDR3 is 15 residues. Germline values: CDR1 SGDLS, CDR2 YYNGEE. CDR3 coding DNA: TGTGCCAGCAGCGTAGACGAGGCGACTAATGAAAAACTGTTTTTT. It specifies CASSVDEATNEKLFF.

The chain uses TRBV7-2 and TRBJ2-7; D might be TRBD2 (6 bases). Germline CDR1 reads SGHTA; CDR2 reads FQGNSA. The CDR3 extends over 15 amino acids. The V and J ends lost 0 bases and 9 bases respectively, with 18 bases between them. The CDR3 sequence: CASSLASGTYNAQYF. CDR3 sequence (DNA): TGTGCCAGCAGCTTAGCTAGCGGTACTTATAACGCGCAGTACTTC.

This chain uses TRBV27 with TRBJ2-3, with D perhaps TRBD2 (5 bases). The CDR3 is 17 residues long. Germline V gene lookup returns CDR1 MNHEY and CDR2 SMNVEV (reference sequence). The V end lost 2 bases, the J end lost 0 bases, and 15 bases lay between the germline ends. CDR3 region: CASSLTRATRSTDTQYF. Here the CDR3 DNA reads TGTGCCAGCAGTTTAACGAGGGCTACCCGGAGCACAGATACGCAGTATTTT.

The chain links TRBV5-4 to TRBJ2-1; TRBD2 matches 12 bases. V lost 0 bases to trimming and J lost 9 bases; unmatched junction nucleotides: 4. CDR3 length equals 15 residues. Germline assignment: CDR1 SGHNT and CDR2 YYREEE (reference sequence). The DNA for the CDR3 is TGTGCCAGCAGCTTGGCCCTAGCGGGAGGGAGTGAGCAGTTCTTC. Its translation: CASSLALAGGSEQFF.

The chain links TRBV5-6 to TRBJ2-7; 10 bases are shared with TRBD2. This CDR3 has 14 amino acids. Germline-derived CDR1 and CDR2 are SGHDT and YYEEEE. V shed 5 bases, J shed 5 bases, and the junction held 7 bases outside the gene matches. CDR3 nucleotide sequence: TGTGCCAGCAGGGAAGCGGGAGGGGTTGACGAGCAGTACTTC. Translating gives CASREAGGVDEQYF.

This clone occurred once. The chain carries TRBV7-9 and TRBJ2-1; 9 bases map to TRBD1. The CDR3 loop spans 16 amino acids. Losses at the gene ends were 2 bases for V and 5 bases for J; bases not matched to a gene: 7. The germline V gene encodes CDR1 SEHNR and CDR2 FQNEAQ (reference sequence). The CDR3 loop reads CASSLWGGQGNNEQFF. The CDR3 DNA is TGTGCCAGCAGCTTATGGGGGGGACAGGGAAACAATGAGCAGTTCTTC.

The V gene is TRBV6-1, the J gene TRBJ2-5; 7 bases align to TRBD1. J was trimmed by 3 bases and V by 5 bases; bases with no gene match: 6. The germline gives CDR1 MNHNS, CDR2 SASEGT. The CDR3 has 14 residues. The CDR3 loop reads CASSMGQRKETQYF. As DNA, the CDR3 is TGTGCCAGCAGTATGGGACAGAGGAAAGAGACCCAGTACTTC.

The chain has TRBV29-1 and TRBJ1-1; no definite D call. The CDR3 contains 14 residues. Looked up from germline, CDR1 is SQVTM and CDR2 is ANQGSEA. Between the trimmed V and J ends, which lost 7 bases and 1 base, there was a span of 16 bases. The CDR3 DNA reads TGCAGCGCCAAGCCCGGGTATGCGAACACTGAAGCTTTCTTT. Amino acid sequence: CSAKPGYANTEAFF.

The rearrangement uses TRBV18 and TRBJ2-1, with 11 bases lining up with TRBD1. Germline CDR1 and CDR2: KGHSH and LQKENI. The junction had 12 bases not matched to a gene; V was cut back by 3 bases and J by 11 bases. This CDR3 is built from 16 residues. The CDR3 DNA follows: TGTGCCAGCTCACCCCCTGGACAGGGGGCCCGTGCAAAGCAGTTCTTC. This codes for CASSPPGQGARAKQFF. Filled out from reference TRBV18 and TRBJ2-1, the complete variable domain reads NAGVMQNPRHLVRRRGQEARLRCSPMKGHSHVYWYRQLPEEGLKFMVYLQKENIIDESGMPKERFSAEFPKEGPSILRIQQVVRGDSAAYFCASSPPGQGARAKQFFGPGTRLTVL.

V is TRBV5-6 and J is TRBJ1-2; D unresolved. CDR1 is SGHDT, CDR2 YYEEEE, per germline. V was clipped by 1 base and J by 10 bases, with 11 bases between them. CDR3 length equals 12 residues. CDR3 sequence reads: CASSLSEGHYTF. In DNA form, the CDR3 reads TGTGCCAGCAGCTTGTCGGAGGGCCACTACACCTTC.

The chain combines TRBV5-1 with TRBJ2-3, with TRBD2 matching 9 bases. The CDR3 is 19 amino acids. Germline CDR1 is SGHRS and CDR2 is YFSETQ. Germline trimming cut 4 bases from V and 7 bases from J; bases unmatched to any gene: 22. The CDR3 nucleotides read TGCGCCAGCAGCCCTGCCCCTCGAGTAGCGGGAGTCCACGCGAATACGCAGTATTTT. Amino acids: CASSPAPRVAGVHANTQYF.

This clone has only a few counts. The chain has TRBV2 and TRBJ1-5; possibly TRBD1 for D (6 bases). Trimming took off 2 bases at V and 9 bases at J, with 20 bases between the two ends. CDR1 SNHLY and CDR2 FYNNEI come from the germline V gene. The CDR3 sequence is 16 residues long. The chain's CDR3 is CASSEYAGGGGGPQHF. CDR3 nucleotide sequence: TGTGCCAGCAGTGAATACGCGGGCGGAGGGGGGGGGCCCCAGCATTTT.

The chain links TRBV5-1 to TRBJ2-2; D is possibly TRBD2 (6 bases). Trimming pared 1 base from V and 5 bases from J, leaving 21 bases between. This CDR3 has 18 amino acids. Per germline, CDR1 SGHRS and CDR2 YFSETQ. CDR3 protein: CASSLPSSLEGWTGELFF. CDR3 DNA sequence: TGCGCCAGCAGCTTGCCCTCCTCCTTGGAGGGATGGACCGGGGAGCTGTTTTTT.

Worth noting for this clone: Here the CDR3 omits its conserved ending phenylalanine or tryptophan, so a read error is the likely source. The chain combines TRBV30 with TRBJ1-1; perhaps TRBD1 as D (6 bases). The CDR3 loop spans 12 amino acids. Germline V gives CDR1 GTSNPN, CDR2 SVGIG (reference sequence). The V end was cut by 5 bases, the J end by 1 base, with 8 bases between. The CDR3 sequence is CAWGQPNTEAFL. CDR3 DNA: TGTGCCTGGGGACAGCCGAACACTGAAGCTTTCCTT.